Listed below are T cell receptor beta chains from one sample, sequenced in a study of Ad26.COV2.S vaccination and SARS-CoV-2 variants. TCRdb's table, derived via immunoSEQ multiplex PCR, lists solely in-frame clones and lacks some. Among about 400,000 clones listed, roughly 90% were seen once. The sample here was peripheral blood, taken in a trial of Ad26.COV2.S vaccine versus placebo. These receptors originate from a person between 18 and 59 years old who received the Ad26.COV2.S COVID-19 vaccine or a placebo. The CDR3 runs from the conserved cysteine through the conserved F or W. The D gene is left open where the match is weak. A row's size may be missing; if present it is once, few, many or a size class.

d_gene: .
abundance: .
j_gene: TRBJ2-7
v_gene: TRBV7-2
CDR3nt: TGTGCCAGCAGCTTAGGCGCCATTGGGAGCTCCTACGAGCAGTACTTC
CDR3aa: CASSLGAIGSSYEQYF

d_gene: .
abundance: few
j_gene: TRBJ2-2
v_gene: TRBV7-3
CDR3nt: TGTGCCAGCAGCTTCGGACACGACACCGGGGAGCTGTTTTTT
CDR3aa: CASSFGHDTGELFF

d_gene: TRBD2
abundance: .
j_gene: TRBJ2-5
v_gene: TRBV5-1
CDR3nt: TGCGCCAGCAGCGCCATAGCGGGGGTCCAAGAGACCCAGTACTTC
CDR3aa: CASSAIAGVQETQYF

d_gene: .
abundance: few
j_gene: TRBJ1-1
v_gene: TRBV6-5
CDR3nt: TGTGCCAGCAGTCCGAACGCTGGGGACACTGAAGCTTTCTTT
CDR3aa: CASSPNAGDTEAFF

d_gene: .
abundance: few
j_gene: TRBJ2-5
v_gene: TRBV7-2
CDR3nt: TGTGCCAGCAGCGATGTGACCCCAAGAGAGACCCAGTACTTC
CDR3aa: CASSDVTPRETQYF

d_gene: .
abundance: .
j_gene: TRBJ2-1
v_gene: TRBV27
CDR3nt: TGTGCCAGCAGTTTATTGGCCAGAAGGGGTGAGCAGTTCTTC
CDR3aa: CASSLLARRGEQFF

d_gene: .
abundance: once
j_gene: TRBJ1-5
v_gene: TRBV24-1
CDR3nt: TGTGCCACCAGTGAAGGGGGAAGGGGCAATCAGCCCCAGCATTTT
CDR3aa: CATSEGGRGNQPQHF

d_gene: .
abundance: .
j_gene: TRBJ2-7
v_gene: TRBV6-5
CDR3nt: TGTGCCAGCAGTCGTACAGGGACCGAGCAGTACTTC
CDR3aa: CASSRTGTEQYF

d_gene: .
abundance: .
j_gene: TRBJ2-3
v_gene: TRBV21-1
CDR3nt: TGTGCCAGCAGCTATCCAGTTGGGGATACGCAGTATTTT
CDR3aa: CASSYPVGDTQYF

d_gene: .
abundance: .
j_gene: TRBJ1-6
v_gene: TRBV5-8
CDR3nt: TGTGCCAGCAGCTTGGCCGCCCCGGTCCGGAATTCACCCCTCCACTTT
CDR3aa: CASSLAAPVRNSPLHF

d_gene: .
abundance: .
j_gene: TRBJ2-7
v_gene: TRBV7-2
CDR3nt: TGTGCCAGCAGCTTAAAGACGGGCCAGGGCCTCTCCTACGAGCAGTACTTC
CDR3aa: CASSLKTGQGLSYEQYF

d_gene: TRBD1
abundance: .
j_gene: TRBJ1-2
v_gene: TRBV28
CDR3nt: TGTGCCAGCAGTTTAGGACCCGGGACAGGGGGTGACTATGGCTACACCTTC
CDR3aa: CASSLGPGTGGDYGYTF

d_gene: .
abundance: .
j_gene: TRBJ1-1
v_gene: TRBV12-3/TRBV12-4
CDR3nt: TGTGCCAGCAGTTTAGGGGTTGGGACTGAAGCTTTCTTT
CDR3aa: CASSLGVGTEAFF

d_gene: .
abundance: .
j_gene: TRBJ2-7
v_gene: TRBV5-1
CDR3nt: TGCGCCAGTACTCAATACGAGCAGTACTTC
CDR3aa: CASTQYEQYF

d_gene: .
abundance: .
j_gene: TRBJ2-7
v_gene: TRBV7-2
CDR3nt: TGTGCCAGCAGCTTAAGGGCCTTAACCTACGAGCAGTACTTC
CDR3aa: CASSLRALTYEQYF

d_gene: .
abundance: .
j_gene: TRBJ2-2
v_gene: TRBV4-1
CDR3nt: TGCGCCAGCAGCGAAACAAATGGACAATTGGGCGGGGAGCTGTTTTTT
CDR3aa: CASSETNGQLGGELFF

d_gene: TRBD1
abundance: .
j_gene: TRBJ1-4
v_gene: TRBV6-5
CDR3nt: TGTGCCAGCAGACAGGGGGCGCGAGAAAAACTGTTTTTT
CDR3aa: CASRQGAREKLFF

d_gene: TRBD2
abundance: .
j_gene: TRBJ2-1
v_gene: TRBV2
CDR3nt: TGTGCCACTCTAAGCGGGGATGCCTACAATGAGCAGTTCTTC
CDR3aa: CATLSGDAYNEQFF

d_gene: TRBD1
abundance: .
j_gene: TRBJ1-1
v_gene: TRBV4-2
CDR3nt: TGTGCCAGTAAAACGGGACAGGGCGAAGCTTTCTTT
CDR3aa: CASKTGQGEAFF

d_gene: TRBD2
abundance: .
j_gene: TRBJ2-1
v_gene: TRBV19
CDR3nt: TGTGCCAGTAGTATAGGGCTAGCGGGAAGCTCCTACAATGAGCAGTTCTTC
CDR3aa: CASSIGLAGSSYNEQFF

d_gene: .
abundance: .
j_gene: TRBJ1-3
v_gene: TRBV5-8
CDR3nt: TGTGCCAGCAGCTGGCGCCGGCCCCGAACAGGACGCTCTGGAAACACCATATATTTT
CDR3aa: CASSWRRPRTGRSGNTIYF

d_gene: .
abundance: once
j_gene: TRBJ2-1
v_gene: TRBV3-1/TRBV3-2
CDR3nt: TGTGCCAGCAGCCCATACAGGGACAATGAGCAGTTCTTC
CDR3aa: CASSPYRDNEQFF

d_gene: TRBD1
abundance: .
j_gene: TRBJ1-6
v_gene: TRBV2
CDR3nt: TGTGCCAGCACTGGGACAGTGAGCTCCTATAATTCACCCCTCCACTTT
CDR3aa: CASTGTVSSYNSPLHF

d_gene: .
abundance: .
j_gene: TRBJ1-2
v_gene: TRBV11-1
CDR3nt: TGTGCCAGCAGCTTCGGGGGGCCTAACTATGGCTACACCTTC
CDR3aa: CASSFGGPNYGYTF

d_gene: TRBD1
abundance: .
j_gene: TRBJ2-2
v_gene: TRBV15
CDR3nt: TGTGCCACCAGCATAAGGACAGGGGCAATTAACACCGGGGAGCTGTTTTTT
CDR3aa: CATSIRTGAINTGELFF

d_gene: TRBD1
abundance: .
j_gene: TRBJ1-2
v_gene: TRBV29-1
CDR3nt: TGCAGCGTTGAAGCCTGGGACAGGGCTACCTATGGCTACACCTTC
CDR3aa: CSVEAWDRATYGYTF

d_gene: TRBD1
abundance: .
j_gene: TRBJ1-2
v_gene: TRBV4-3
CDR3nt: TGCGCCAGCAGCCAAGATACCCGGACAGGGGGTGGCTACACCTTC
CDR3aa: CASSQDTRTGGGYTF

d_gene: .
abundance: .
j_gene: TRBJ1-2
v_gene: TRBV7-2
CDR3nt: TGTGCCATCCAGTCCTGGGGCACATCGAACTATGGCTACACCTTC
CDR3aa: CAIQSWGTSNYGYTF

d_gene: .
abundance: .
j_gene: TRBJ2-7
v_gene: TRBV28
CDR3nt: TGTGCCAGCAAGGTAGGGGCGGAATACGAGCAGTACTTC
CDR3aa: CASKVGAEYEQYF

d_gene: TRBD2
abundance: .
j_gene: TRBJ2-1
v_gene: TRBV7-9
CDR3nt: TGTGCCAGCAGCTCGGGACTAGCGGGGGACAATGAGCAGTTCTTC
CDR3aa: CASSSGLAGDNEQFF

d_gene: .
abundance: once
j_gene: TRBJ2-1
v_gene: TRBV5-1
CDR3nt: TGCGCCAGCAGCTTGGTATGGGGCAATGAGCAGTTCTTC
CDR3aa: CASSLVWGNEQFF

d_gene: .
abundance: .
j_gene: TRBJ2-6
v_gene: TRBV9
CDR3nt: TGTGCCAGCAGCGTTCCTAGGACTTCTGGGGCCAACGTCCTGACTTTC
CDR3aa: CASSVPRTSGANVLTF

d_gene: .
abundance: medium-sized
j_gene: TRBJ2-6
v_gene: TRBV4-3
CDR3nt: TGCGCCAGCAGCCAAGATCAGGGCTCTGGGGCCAACGTCCTGACTTTC
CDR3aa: CASSQDQGSGANVLTF

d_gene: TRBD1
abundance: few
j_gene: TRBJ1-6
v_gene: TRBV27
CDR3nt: TGTGCCAGCAGTTATGGGGACAGGTATAATTCACCCCTCCACTTT
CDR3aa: CASSYGDRYNSPLHF

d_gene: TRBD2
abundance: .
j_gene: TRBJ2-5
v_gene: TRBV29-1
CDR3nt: TGCAGCGTTGTGACTAGCGGGGGGGGAGAGACCCAGTACTTC
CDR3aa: CSVVTSGGGETQYF

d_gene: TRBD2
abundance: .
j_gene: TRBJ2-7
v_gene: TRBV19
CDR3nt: TGTGCCAGTAGTAACGGCGCGGGGGGGCCGCGAGAGCAGTACTTC
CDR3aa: CASSNGAGGPREQYF

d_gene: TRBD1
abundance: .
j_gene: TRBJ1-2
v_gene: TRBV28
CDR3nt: TGTGCCAGCAGTTCCACTGTATTTGGGACAGGGGGCTTTGGCTACACCTTC
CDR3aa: CASSSTVFGTGGFGYTF

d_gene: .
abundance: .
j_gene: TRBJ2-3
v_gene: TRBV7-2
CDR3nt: TGTGCCAGCAGCTTAGCGGGGGCCCACACAGATACGCAGTATTTT
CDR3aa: CASSLAGAHTDTQYF

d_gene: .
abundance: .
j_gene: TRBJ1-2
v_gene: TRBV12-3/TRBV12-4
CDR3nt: TGTGCCAGCAGTTATCCCAACTATGGCTACACCTTC
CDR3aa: CASSYPNYGYTF

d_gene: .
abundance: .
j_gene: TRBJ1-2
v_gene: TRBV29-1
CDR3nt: TGCAGCGTTGAACTAGAAGGACAGCCTAATGGCTACACCTTC
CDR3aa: CSVELEGQPNGYTF

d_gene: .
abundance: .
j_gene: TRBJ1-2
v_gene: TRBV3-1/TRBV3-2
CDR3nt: TGTGCCAGCAGCGAGAGGGGAGAGGGGTATGGCTACACCTTC
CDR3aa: CASSERGEGYGYTF

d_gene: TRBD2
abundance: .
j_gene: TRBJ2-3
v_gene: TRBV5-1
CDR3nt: TGCGCCAGCAGCCAGAGGGAGGGGACAGATACGCAGTATTTT
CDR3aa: CASSQREGTDTQYF

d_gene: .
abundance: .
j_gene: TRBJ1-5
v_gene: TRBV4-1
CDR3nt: TGCGCCAGCAGCCAACTAGTCAGGGAAGGGAGGCAGCCCCAGCATTTT
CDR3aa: CASSQLVREGRQPQHF

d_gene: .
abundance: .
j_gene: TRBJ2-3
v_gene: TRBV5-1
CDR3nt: TGCGCCAGCAGCTTGGGCGCCCGGTTAGAGACAGATACGCAGTATTTT
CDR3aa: CASSLGARLETDTQYF

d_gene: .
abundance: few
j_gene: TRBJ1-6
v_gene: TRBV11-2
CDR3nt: TGTGCCAGCAGCACCGCTGGGAGGTCCTATAATTCACCCCTCCACTTT
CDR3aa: CASSTAGRSYNSPLHF

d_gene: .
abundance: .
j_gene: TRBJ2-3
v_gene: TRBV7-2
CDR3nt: TGTGCCAGCTCCTCGGGGGGCCTCTCGGATACGCAGTATTTT
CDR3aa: CASSSGGLSDTQYF

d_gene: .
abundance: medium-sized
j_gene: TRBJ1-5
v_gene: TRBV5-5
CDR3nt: TGTGCCAGCAGCCCAAACAGGGTTCAGCCCCAGCATTTT
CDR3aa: CASSPNRVQPQHF

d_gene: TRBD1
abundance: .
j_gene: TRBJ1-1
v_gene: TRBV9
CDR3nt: TGTGCCAGCAGCCAGGGACAGGGGGGCACTGAAGCTTTCTTT
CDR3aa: CASSQGQGGTEAFF

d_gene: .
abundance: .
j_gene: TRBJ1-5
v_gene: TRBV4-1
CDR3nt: TGCGCCAGCAGCCAAGATCCCTATCAGCCCCAGCATTTT
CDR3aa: CASSQDPYQPQHF

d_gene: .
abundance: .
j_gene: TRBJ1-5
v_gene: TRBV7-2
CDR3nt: TGTGCCAGCAGCTTAGTATTCCAGGTCAATCAGCCCCAGCATTTT
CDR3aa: CASSLVFQVNQPQHF

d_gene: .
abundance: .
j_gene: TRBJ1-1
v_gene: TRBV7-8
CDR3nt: TGTGCCAGCAGCCACGGTACAGGGAACCCGAACACTGAAGCTTTCTTT
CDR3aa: CASSHGTGNPNTEAFF

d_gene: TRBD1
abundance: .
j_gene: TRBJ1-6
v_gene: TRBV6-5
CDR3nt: TGTGCCAGCAGTTGGGACAGGCCTAATTCACCCCTCCACTTT
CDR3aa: CASSWDRPNSPLHF

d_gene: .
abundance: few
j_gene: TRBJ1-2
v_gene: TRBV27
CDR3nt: TGTGCCAGCAGTTGGGGGCCCGGGTATGGCTACACCTTC
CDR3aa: CASSWGPGYGYTF

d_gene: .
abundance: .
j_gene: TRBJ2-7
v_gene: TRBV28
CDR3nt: TGTGCCAGCAGTTCGAACCTTTCCTACGAGCAGTACTTC
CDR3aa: CASSSNLSYEQYF

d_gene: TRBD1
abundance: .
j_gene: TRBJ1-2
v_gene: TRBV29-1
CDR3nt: TGCAGCGTGTCACCCTCGGGACAGGGCCCGGCTGGCTACACCTTC
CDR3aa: CSVSPSGQGPAGYTF

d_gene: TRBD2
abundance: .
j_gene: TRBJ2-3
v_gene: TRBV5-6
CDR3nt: TGTGCCAGCAGCTTGACCAGACTAGCGGGGGGGCTAGATACGCAGTATTTT
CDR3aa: CASSLTRLAGGLDTQYF

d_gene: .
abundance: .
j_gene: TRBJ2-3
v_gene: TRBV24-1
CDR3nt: TGTGCCACCAGTGAAAACGCGGGTGGCACCTATACGCAGTATTTT
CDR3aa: CATSENAGGTYTQYF

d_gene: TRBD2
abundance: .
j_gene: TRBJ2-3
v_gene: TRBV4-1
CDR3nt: TGCGCCACACGGGGGGGCGGGACAGATACGCAGTATTTT
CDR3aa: CATRGGGTDTQYF

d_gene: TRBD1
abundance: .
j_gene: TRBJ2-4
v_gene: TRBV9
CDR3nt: TGTGCCAGCAGCACAATACCGGGACAGGGTTCCAAAAACATTCAGTACTTC
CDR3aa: CASSTIPGQGSKNIQYF

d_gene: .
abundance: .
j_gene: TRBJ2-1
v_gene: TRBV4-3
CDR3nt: TGCGCCAGCAGCAAGGGACTTTGGGGTGAGCAGTTCTTC
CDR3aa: CASSKGLWGEQFF